One T cell receptor (beta chain) is described in this entry. The antigen is unknown. This entry is derived from a study of T cell responses to AZD1222 COVID-19 vaccine. On the study more broadly: The study pooled second doses at about 4 or about 12 weeks.

The method was immunoSEQ multiplex PCR; TCRdb's version includes in-frame clones alone and lacks a portion of them. Of fewer than 110,000 clones in the sample, about 90% were seen once. This CDR3 has 15 residues. CDR1 and CDR2 from the germline V gene are MNHEY and SMNVEV (reference sequence). The V gene lost 6 bases and the J gene lost 6 bases, with 20 bases spanning the gap. Study-level results: Reports indicate that nearly half of spike-specific TCRs are directed at unmutated variant regions. Seropositive at baseline were only a handful of AZD1222 recipients. The donor group comprised mostly white British people and more females; the analysis possibly underestimated clonal diversity.

The sequences come from peripheral blood, collected on day 0 of AZD1222 vaccination. This clonotype was obtained from an adult in good health. V is TRBV27 and J is TRBJ1-2, with D tentatively TRBD1 (5 bases). The CDR3 sequence is CASSLSLWVTDGYTF. CDR3 bases: TGTGCCAGCAGCCTTTCCCTATGGGTGACAGATGGCTACACCTTC.